This entry is about one T cell receptor (beta chain). This entry belongs to a study of blood T cell repertoires in COVID-19. Data came from immunoSEQ multiplex PCR; TCRdb stores just in-frame clones and leaves some out. The sample consists of hundreds of thousands of clones, around 88% of them appearing once. Germline trimming cut 2 bases from V and 2 bases from J; bases unmatched to any gene: 6. The CDR3 extends over 16 amino acids. Germline CDR1 and CDR2: SNHLY and FYNNEI. The receptor comes from a man aged 40-55 years with acute or convalescent COVID-19. Specimen: peripheral blood. The chain joins TRBV2 to TRBJ2-7, with 10 bases lining up with TRBD1. The DNA of the CDR3 is TGTGCCAGCAGTGAACAGGGGGACAGGGGAACCTACGAGCAGTACTTC. Protein sequence: CASSEQGDRGTYEQYF.